This T cell receptor (beta chain) appears in the sequencing data of a study of shared clonotypes between healthy human individuals. This table comes from immunoSEQ multiplex PCR, and its TCRdb copy is limited to in-frame clones, with some not included. The repertoire consists of about 800,000 clones, with just over 95% occurring once and the leading ten covering about 0.25%. V was pared by 6 bases and J by 2 bases, with 14 bases between. The CDR3 contains 14 residues. Germline CDR1 SQVTM, CDR2 ANQGSEA. Naive CD8 cells comprised CD45RO-negative, CCR7-positively selected cells, excluding terminally differentiated effector memory CD45RA+ cells.

The material sequenced was naive CD8+ T cells sorted from blood. V gene TRBV29-1 combines with J gene TRBJ2-1, with TRBD1 as a possible D gene (5 bases). The sequence was collected from a man aged 30-40 years in good health. The CDR3 region is CSVEDKSAYNEQFF. CDR3 DNA: TGCAGCGTCGAGGACAAATCGGCCTACAATGAGCAGTTCTTC.